The rows below give T cell receptor beta chains drawn from one sample of a study of metastatic and nonmetastatic thyroid tumors. TCRdb re-processed the PCR reads through MiXCR. The sample has 33,000 or so clones; about 20% are singletons. Specimen: blood. The receptor set was obtained from a female donor with papillary thyroid cancer or a benign thyroid nodule (not recorded which). Some clones in this sample may be carry-over from other donors' samples. Both conserved end residues are part of each CDR3. D genes are given only for firm matches. Some rows have no size entry. The others give once, few or many, or a class for an expanded clone.

D	V	size	J	length	CDR3	DNA
-	TRBV7-6	-	TRBJ2-1	12	CASSVTVYEQFF	TGTGCCAGCAGCGTTACGGTGTATGAGCAGTTCTTC
-	TRBV28	few	TRBJ1-5	15	CASSRQDHSNQPQHF	TGTGCCAGCAGTCGACAGGACCATAGCAATCAGCCCCAGCATTTT
-	TRBV18	many	TRBJ2-5	14	CASSPNEGRATQYF	TGTGCCAGCTCACCAAATGAGGGTCGGGCGACCCAGTACTTC
TRBD1	TRBV19	medium-sized	TRBJ1-5	13	CASRTGVKQPQHF	TGTGCCAGTAGGACAGGGGTAAAACAGCCCCAGCATTTT
TRBD2	TRBV6-2/TRBV6-3	-	TRBJ2-3	15	CASSYTTSGTDTQYF	TGTGCCAGCAGTTACACCACTAGCGGGACAGATACGCAGTATTTT
TRBD1	TRBV29-1	many	TRBJ1-2	13	CSVDNRRGGGYTF	TGCAGCGTTGACAATCGCAGGGGGGGCGGCTACACCTTC
-	TRBV7-2	many	TRBJ1-1	13	CASSSGINTEAFF	TGTGCCAGCAGCTCAGGTATAAACACTGAAGCTTTCTTT
-	TRBV4-1	-	TRBJ2-7	15	CASSREGGNSYEQYF	TGCGCCAGCAGCCGAGAGGGGGGCAACTCCTACGAGCAGTACTTC
TRBD1	TRBV2	many	TRBJ1-2	12	CASSDRGRGYTF	TGTGCCAGCAGTGACAGGGGGCGAGGCTACACCTTC
-	TRBV11-2	many	TRBJ1-3	13	CASSSLPGNTIYF	TGTGCCAGCAGTTCCTTACCTGGAAACACCATATATTTT
TRBD2	TRBV13	-	TRBJ2-2	19	CASSHKLAGAGYRAVELFF	TGTGCCAGCAGCCATAAACTAGCGGGAGCTGGGTATAGAGCCGTGGAGCTGTTTTTT
-	TRBV4-1	many	TRBJ2-7	15	CASSPFGDTSYEQYF	TGCGCCAGCAGCCCATTCGGGGACACATCCTACGAGCAGTACTTC
-	TRBV9	many	TRBJ1-4	16	CASGAGSRATNEKLFF	TGTGCCAGCGGCGCCGGGTCGAGGGCAACTAATGAAAAACTGTTTTTT
-	TRBV6-2/TRBV6-3	-	TRBJ1-1	15	CASSYHGEVDTEAFF	TGTGCCAGCAGCTATCACGGGGAAGTGGACACTGAAGCTTTCTTT
-	TRBV6-1	few	TRBJ1-3	14	CASRPRDGGDTIYF	TGTGCCAGCAGACCCCGGGATGGGGGAGACACCATATATTTT
-	TRBV5-6	many	TRBJ1-1	19	CASSLRRTGRRYVNTEAFF	TGTGCCAGCAGCTTGAGACGGACGGGCCGTAGGTACGTGAACACTGAAGCTTTCTTT
TRBD1	TRBV5-1	many	TRBJ1-1	15	CASSLEGTANTEAFF	TGCGCCAGCAGCTTGGAAGGGACAGCGAACACTGAAGCTTTCTTT
TRBD2	TRBV27	few	TRBJ2-1	15	CASNGLAGGPSEQFF	TGTGCCAGCAACGGACTAGCGGGAGGGCCTAGTGAGCAGTTCTTC
-	TRBV6-2/TRBV6-3	medium-sized	TRBJ1-2	11	CASSYNYGYTF	TGTGCCAGCAGTTACAACTATGGCTACACCTTC
-	TRBV6-1	few	TRBJ1-6	13	CASSENNNSPLHF	TGTGCCAGCAGTGAAAACAATAATTCACCCCTCCACTTT
TRBD1	TRBV12-3/TRBV12-4	many	TRBJ1-5	15	CASSFQQGAGQPQHF	TGTGCCAGCAGTTTTCAACAGGGGGCTGGCCAGCCCCAGCATTTT
-	TRBV10-3	many	TRBJ2-3	14	CAISESTDRDTQYF	TGTGCCATCAGTGAGTCGACGGACCGGGATACGCAGTATTTT
-	TRBV15	many	TRBJ1-5	16	CATSRDTVSSVQPQHF	TGTGCCACCAGCAGAGATACGGTTTCTAGTGTTCAGCCCCAGCATTTT
-	TRBV27	few	TRBJ2-2	14	CASSWGTQGGELFF	TGTGCCAGCAGCTGGGGGACTCAAGGCGGGGAGCTGTTTTTT
TRBD1	TRBV6-5	few	TRBJ2-3	16	CASRRRDRGPGDTQYF	TGTGCCAGCAGACGACGGGACAGGGGGCCGGGAGATACGCAGTATTTT
-	TRBV11-2	-	TRBJ2-1	17	CASSLGAAASSYNEQFF	TGTGCCAGCAGCTTAGGAGCGGCGGCGAGCTCCTACAATGAGCAGTTCTTC
-	TRBV4-3	many	TRBJ2-7	13	CASSQERWNEQYF	TGCGCCAGCAGCCAAGAAAGGTGGAACGAGCAGTACTTC
-	TRBV2	many	TRBJ2-3	12	CASRQRTDTQYF	TGTGCCAGCAGACAGCGCACAGATACGCAGTATTTT
-	TRBV2	many	TRBJ1-1	16	CASSEWASGANTEAFF	TGTGCCAGCAGTGAATGGGCCTCGGGGGCGAACACTGAAGCTTTCTTT
-	TRBV4-3	many	TRBJ2-5	16	CASSQDINSPQETQYF	TGCGCCAGCAGCCAAGATATCAACAGCCCACAGGAGACCCAGTACTTC
-	TRBV11-1	-	TRBJ1-6	16	CASSLSQAGDNSPLHF	TGTGCCAGCAGCTTATCGCAGGCAGGTGATAATTCACCCCTCCACTTT
TRBD2	TRBV20-1	many	TRBJ2-1	14	CSARDPGGLNEQFF	TGCAGTGCTAGAGATCCGGGGGGGCTGAATGAGCAGTTCTTC
TRBD1	TRBV19	few	TRBJ2-2	15	CASSTGTEVTGELFF	TGTGCCAGTAGTACTGGGACAGAAGTTACCGGGGAGCTGTTTTTT
TRBD2	TRBV12-3/TRBV12-4	-	TRBJ2-1	16	CASSPSGGFAYNEQFF	TGTGCCAGCAGCCCCAGCGGGGGGTTCGCCTACAATGAGCAGTTCTTC
-	TRBV6-5	-	TRBJ2-1	13	CASSDSMADEQFF	TGTGCCAGCAGTGACTCGATGGCAGATGAGCAGTTCTTC
-	TRBV27	many	TRBJ1-2	16	CASSLFGGRRVSGYTF	TGTGCCAGCAGTTTATTTGGAGGGAGAAGAGTTTCTGGCTACACCTTC
TRBD1	TRBV4-1	many	TRBJ1-2	16	CASSQEGGGQFYGYTF	TGCGCCAGCAGCCAAGAGGGGGGGGGACAGTTCTATGGCTACACCTTC
-	TRBV20-1	many	TRBJ2-5	14	CSARDFQGQETQYF	TGCAGTGCTAGAGATTTTCAGGGGCAAGAGACCCAGTACTTC
TRBD1	TRBV11-2	many	TRBJ2-1	13	CASSLDRTGRQFF	TGTGCCAGCAGCTTAGATAGGACAGGGCGGCAGTTCTTC
-	TRBV6-2/TRBV6-3	medium-sized	TRBJ2-2	13	CASSYVGPGELFF	TGTGCCAGCAGTTACGTCGGGCCCGGGGAGCTGTTTTTT
-	TRBV28	-	TRBJ2-1	12	CASSLQGNEQFF	TGTGCCAGCAGTTTACAGGGCAATGAGCAGTTCTTC
-	TRBV12-3/TRBV12-4	many	TRBJ1-5	15	CASRLSSEGEQPQHF	TGTGCCAGCAGGTTAAGCAGTGAAGGAGAGCAGCCCCAGCATTTT